A selection of T cell receptor beta chains follows, all from one sample in a study of cytotoxic CD8 clonotypes in ibrutinib-treated CLL. Profiled with immunoSEQ multiplex PCR; TCRdb holds only in-frame clones, not every one. Here the sample spans hundreds of thousands of clones, under 75% being singletons. The sequencing here drew on PBMCs, taken after 24 months of ibrutinib treatment. The receptors stem from a human donor with chronic lymphocytic leukemia. Both conserved end residues are part of each CDR3. Each record gives: CDR3 DNA, CDR3 protein, clone size, V gene, D gene, J gene. D genes are given only for firm matches. The size entry is marked missing in some rows and otherwise reads once, few, many or a size class.

DNA: TGTGCCAGCAGCTTTCAGTTGGGGGGTGGCAAAAACATTCAGTACTTC
CDR3: CASSFQLGGGKNIQYF
size: -
V: TRBV11-2
D: -
J: TRBJ2-4

DNA: TGCGCCAGCAGACCCCTGGCAGGGAGTAGCACTGAAGCTTTCTTT
CDR3: CASRPLAGSSTEAFF
size: few
V: TRBV5-1
D: -
J: TRBJ1-1

DNA: TGTGCCAGCAAAGGTATAGGTTCCACTGAAGCTTTCTTT
CDR3: CASKGIGSTEAFF
size: -
V: TRBV6-5
D: -
J: TRBJ1-1

DNA: TGTGCCAGTAGTATGTCCAGGGACCCCCAAGAGACCCAGTACTTC
CDR3: CASSMSRDPQETQYF
size: -
V: TRBV19
D: -
J: TRBJ2-5

DNA: TGTGCCAGCAGCTTCGGACAGGGGAAAGAGACCCAGTACTTC
CDR3: CASSFGQGKETQYF
size: -
V: TRBV7-8
D: TRBD1
J: TRBJ2-5

DNA: TGTGCCAGCAGTTACGGGACAGGGGCTACAAACATTCAGTACTTC
CDR3: CASSYGTGATNIQYF
size: -
V: TRBV6-5
D: TRBD1
J: TRBJ2-4

DNA: TGTGCCAGCAGCTCCCCTGGCTCTGGGGCCAACGTCCTGACTTTC
CDR3: CASSSPGSGANVLTF
size: -
V: TRBV7-9
D: -
J: TRBJ2-6

DNA: TGTGCCAGCCGACCGACAGGGCCCACCGGGGAGCTGTTTTTT
CDR3: CASRPTGPTGELFF
size: -
V: TRBV6-5
D: TRBD1
J: TRBJ2-2

DNA: TGTGCCAGCAGCATTCGACTAGCGCCTGAAGAGACCCAGTACTTC
CDR3: CASSIRLAPEETQYF
size: -
V: TRBV7-2
D: TRBD2
J: TRBJ2-5

DNA: TGTGCCAGCCGCCTTTTCGTGGGTCTCACTGAAGCTTTCTTT
CDR3: CASRLFVGLTEAFF
size: -
V: TRBV27
D: -
J: TRBJ1-1

DNA: TGTGCCAGCAGTCTCTACGCAAGAGGGTTGCCAGATACGCAGTATTTT
CDR3: CASSLYARGLPDTQYF
size: -
V: TRBV7-3
D: -
J: TRBJ2-3

DNA: TGTGCCAGCAGCGTAGAGGTTGTCGGGTCTGAAGCTTTCTTT
CDR3: CASSVEVVGSEAFF
size: -
V: TRBV7-9
D: -
J: TRBJ1-1

DNA: TGTGCCAGCGGGGACAGGGTCCCCTACGAGCAGTACTTC
CDR3: CASGDRVPYEQYF
size: -
V: TRBV28
D: TRBD1
J: TRBJ2-7

DNA: TGTGCCAGTAGTATAGGGGGACGGACAGACGTATACGAGCAGTACTTC
CDR3: CASSIGGRTDVYEQYF
size: -
V: TRBV19
D: -
J: TRBJ2-7

DNA: TGTGCCAGCAGCTTAGTACAAGAGACCCAGTACTTC
CDR3: CASSLVQETQYF
size: -
V: TRBV11-2
D: -
J: TRBJ2-5

DNA: TGTGCCAGCAGCCAAGAGGGGACCTACGAGCAGTACTTC
CDR3: CASSQEGTYEQYF
size: -
V: TRBV4-2
D: -
J: TRBJ2-7

DNA: TGTGCCAGCAGTGGTGGGACAGGGGCCTCCTTCTACGAGCAGTACTTC
CDR3: CASSGGTGASFYEQYF
size: -
V: TRBV2
D: TRBD1
J: TRBJ2-7

DNA: TGTGCCAGCAAAGGTGGCAATCAGCCCCAGCATTTT
CDR3: CASKGGNQPQHF
size: few
V: TRBV27
D: -
J: TRBJ1-5

DNA: TGTGCCAGCAGCTTGGGGACAGGCTACGAGCAGTACTTC
CDR3: CASSLGTGYEQYF
size: few
V: TRBV7-3
D: TRBD1
J: TRBJ2-7

DNA: TGTGCCTGGAGTAGCCAGGGAGGTGAAGCTTTCTTT
CDR3: CAWSSQGGEAFF
size: once
V: TRBV30
D: -
J: TRBJ1-1

DNA: TGCAGCGTTGACGGGGAAGGGACCCAGTACTTC
CDR3: CSVDGEGTQYF
size: -
V: TRBV29-1
D: -
J: TRBJ2-5

DNA: TGTGCCAGCAGTTTAGTTCCCAGTCCCGAGGAAAAACTGTTTTTT
CDR3: CASSLVPSPEEKLFF
size: -
V: TRBV27
D: -
J: TRBJ1-4

DNA: TGTGCCAGCAGCTTAGAAGGAAGCGGCCTCTGGCGGGATACGCAGTATTTT
CDR3: CASSLEGSGLWRDTQYF
size: few
V: TRBV7-6
D: -
J: TRBJ2-3

DNA: TGTGCCAGCAGCTTAACAGGGACCTACGAGCAGTACTTC
CDR3: CASSLTGTYEQYF
size: few
V: TRBV7-9
D: -
J: TRBJ2-7

DNA: TGTGCCAGCACCGGACTAGCGGTGGGCAATGAGCAGTTCTTC
CDR3: CASTGLAVGNEQFF
size: few
V: TRBV6-5
D: TRBD2
J: TRBJ2-1

DNA: TGTGCCAGCAGCGATCGCCCTAGGACCTCTCTCTACGAGCAGTACTTC
CDR3: CASSDRPRTSLYEQYF
size: -
V: TRBV9
D: -
J: TRBJ2-7

DNA: TGTGCCAGCTCACCACAAGACAGGGAGGGCTATGGCTACACCTTC
CDR3: CASSPQDREGYGYTF
size: -
V: TRBV18
D: TRBD1
J: TRBJ1-2

DNA: TGCGCCAGCAGCGCCGGGACGAATTTCAATGAGCAGTTCTTC
CDR3: CASSAGTNFNEQFF
size: few
V: TRBV5-1
D: -
J: TRBJ2-1

DNA: TGTGCCAGCAGTCCCCCCGTGTTCACTACGGAGCCCTACTTC
CDR3: CASSPPVFTTEPYF
size: -
V: TRBV6-6
D: -
J: TRBJ2-7

DNA: TGTGCCAGCAGTTACTCGGCCCCGAACACTGAAGCTTTCTTT
CDR3: CASSYSAPNTEAFF
size: -
V: TRBV6-5
D: -
J: TRBJ1-1

DNA: TGTGCCAGCAGCGAAGGGCGGGGTTCACCCCTCCACTTT
CDR3: CASSEGRGSPLHF
size: -
V: TRBV11-2
D: -
J: TRBJ1-6

DNA: TGTGCCAGCAGCCCGGGACAGGGAACGAACACTGAAGCTTTCTTT
CDR3: CASSPGQGTNTEAFF
size: few
V: TRBV7-8
D: TRBD1
J: TRBJ1-1

DNA: TGTGCCAGCAGCTTTACAGGGGGCGCTAACACTGAAGCTTTCTTT
CDR3: CASSFTGGANTEAFF
size: -
V: TRBV7-3
D: TRBD1
J: TRBJ1-1

DNA: TGCGCCAGCAGCTTAGGTATCGAGCCCTACGAGCAGTACTTC
CDR3: CASSLGIEPYEQYF
size: -
V: TRBV5-1
D: -
J: TRBJ2-7

DNA: TGTGCCAGCAGCGGGGGGAGGCTCCCTGTGGATACGCAGTATTTT
CDR3: CASSGGRLPVDTQYF
size: -
V: TRBV9
D: -
J: TRBJ2-3

DNA: TGCGCCAGCAGCTTGGAGGGGAGTCAGCCCCAGCATTTT
CDR3: CASSLEGSQPQHF
size: -
V: TRBV5-1
D: -
J: TRBJ1-5

DNA: TGTGCCATACGTGACAGTCACTATGGCTACACCTTC
CDR3: CAIRDSHYGYTF
size: -
V: TRBV4-2
D: -
J: TRBJ1-2

DNA: TGTGCCAGCAGCACCTCAGTAACAGGAGGGGGGTACAATGAGCAGTTCTTC
CDR3: CASSTSVTGGGYNEQFF
size: -
V: TRBV9
D: -
J: TRBJ2-1

DNA: TGTGCCAGCAGCGCCCCTGGGCTTCTCCAAGAGACCCAGTACTTC
CDR3: CASSAPGLLQETQYF
size: few
V: TRBV28
D: -
J: TRBJ2-5

DNA: TGCAGCGTTGTGAGGGGGGGAGGTTACGAGCAGTACTTC
CDR3: CSVVRGGGYEQYF
size: -
V: TRBV29-1
D: -
J: TRBJ2-7

DNA: TGTGCCAGCAGCACCCGGACAGGTTTCTACAATGAGCAGTTCTTC
CDR3: CASSTRTGFYNEQFF
size: once
V: TRBV9
D: TRBD1
J: TRBJ2-1

DNA: TGTGCCAGCAGCCCCCAGGAGACTCAAGAGACCCAGTACTTC
CDR3: CASSPQETQETQYF
size: -
V: TRBV7-3
D: -
J: TRBJ2-5

DNA: TGTGCCAGCAGTGAAGACCTGGGGATTGGGATGGGCTACGAGCAGTACTTC
CDR3: CASSEDLGIGMGYEQYF
size: -
V: TRBV6-1
D: -
J: TRBJ2-7

DNA: TGTGCCAGCAGCGGCTTGACAGGGGGCTATGGAAACACCATATATTTT
CDR3: CASSGLTGGYGNTIYF
size: once
V: TRBV9
D: TRBD1
J: TRBJ1-3

DNA: TGTGCCAGCAGCCCACTAGCTGGGGGCGGGGAGCAGTTCTTC
CDR3: CASSPLAGGGEQFF
size: -
V: TRBV7-2
D: -
J: TRBJ2-1

DNA: TGTGCCAGTAGTAAGGGCGGGACTCTCTATGGCTACACCTTC
CDR3: CASSKGGTLYGYTF
size: -
V: TRBV19
D: -
J: TRBJ1-2

DNA: TGTGCCAGCAGTTTGCCACAGAACACTGAAGCTTTCTTT
CDR3: CASSLPQNTEAFF
size: -
V: TRBV6-6
D: -
J: TRBJ1-1

DNA: TGTGCCACCAGCAGAGATCCCGGACAGGGGGCCTACGAGCAGTACTTC
CDR3: CATSRDPGQGAYEQYF
size: -
V: TRBV15
D: TRBD1
J: TRBJ2-7

DNA: TGTGCCAGCAGCGTAGGGGTAGGGGCCTTTGATGAGCAGTACTTC
CDR3: CASSVGVGAFDEQYF
size: -
V: TRBV9
D: -
J: TRBJ2-7

DNA: TGCGCCAGCAGCTTCCCGGACAGATACAATGAGCAGTTCTTC
CDR3: CASSFPDRYNEQFF
size: once
V: TRBV5-1
D: -
J: TRBJ2-1

DNA: TGTGCCAGCAGTCCACAGACCGGCCTGGATGGCTACACCTTC
CDR3: CASSPQTGLDGYTF
size: -
V: TRBV2
D: -
J: TRBJ1-2

DNA: TGTGCCAGCTCAGGGACAGCCGATACCTATAGCAATCAGCCCCAGCATTTT
CDR3: CASSGTADTYSNQPQHF
size: few
V: TRBV18
D: TRBD1
J: TRBJ1-5

DNA: TGCGCCAGCAGACCCGGACAGGGGTACGAGACCCAGTACTTC
CDR3: CASRPGQGYETQYF
size: -
V: TRBV5-1
D: TRBD1
J: TRBJ2-5

DNA: TGTGCCAGCAAGCCGAGAGACAGACAAGAGACCCAGTACTTC
CDR3: CASKPRDRQETQYF
size: -
V: TRBV27
D: -
J: TRBJ2-5